These 13 T cell receptor beta chains were sequenced from one sample in a study of cytotoxic CD8 clonotypes in ibrutinib-treated CLL (dated by TCRdb to the early 2020s). Read against the paper, the sample's time point label means: roughly 25 months on ibrutinib. The protocol used for the library was the immunoSEQ multiplex PCR assay. TCRdb took this table from immuneACCESS and kept in-frame rearrangements with V and J called. Such tables lack part of the clones; where checked against another copy, unresolved V genes explain under half of the gap, and the rest is unexplained. This sample has tens of thousands of clones in its table, and just over 65% of those were observed once. Jointly, the top ten make up around a fifth of the sample. The sample here was PBMCs, taken after 24 months of ibrutinib treatment. These receptors all stem from a human donor with chronic lymphocytic leukemia.

This rearrangement joins TRBV19 to TRBJ2-1; 9 bases line up with TRBD1. CDR3 length equals 17 residues. The V and J ends lost 4 bases and 7 bases, in that order; junction bases with no gene match: 14. Germline lookup yields CDR1 LNHDA and CDR2 SQIVND (reference sequence). CDR3 nucleotide sequence: TGTGCCAGTAGTACGGGAGGAGGACAGGGGAATAGAAATGAGCAGTTCTTC. It translates to CASSTGGGQGNRNEQFF.

This clone has a handful of counts. The rearrangement uses TRBV4-2 and TRBJ2-7, with 9 bases that match TRBD1. With V trimmed by 1 base and J by 2 bases, 6 bases remained unmatched. Germline CDR1 is LGHNA and CDR2 is YNFKEQ. This CDR3 is built from 16 residues. The CDR3 region has the DNA TGTGCCAGCAGCCAAGCTTGGGGACAGGGAACCTACGAGCAGTACTTC. Protein product: CASSQAWGQGTYEQYF.

The chain carries TRBV27 and TRBJ2-1; D is perhaps TRBD1 or TRBD2 (5 bases each). The germline gives CDR1 MNHEY, CDR2 SMNVEV (reference sequence). V lost 4 bases and J 0 bases, leaving 7 bases between the germline ends. This CDR3 spans 14 amino acids. CDR3 nucleotide sequence: TGTGCCAGCAGTTGGGGGAGCTCCTACAATGAGCAGTTCTTC. Its translation: CASSWGSSYNEQFF.

This rearrangement joins TRBV7-9 to TRBJ2-2, with no clear D. The CDR3 is made up of 14 amino acids. Germline V gene lookup returns CDR1 SEHNR and CDR2 FQNEAQ (reference sequence). V lost 5 bases and J 1 base, leaving 8 bases between the germline ends. DNA of the CDR3: TGTGCCAGCAGCCTGACACAGAACACCGGGGAGCTGTTTTTT. Its translation is CASSLTQNTGELFF.

J is TRBJ1-1 and V is TRBV15, with D possibly being TRBD1 (6 bases). The CDR3 runs to 16 residues. The germline gives CDR1 LNHNV, CDR2 YYDKDF (reference sequence). Trimming took off 1 base at V and 8 bases at J, with 20 bases between the two ends. In nucleotides, the CDR3 is TGTGCCACCAGCAGAGTAGGCGTCGTCCGGACAGAGGAAGCTTTCTTT. This gives the protein CATSRVGVVRTEEAFF.

The V gene is TRBV18, the J gene TRBJ1-1; possible D gene TRBD1, 6 bases. Per germline, CDR1 KGHSH and CDR2 LQKENI. The CDR3 has 14 amino acids. V was cut by 4 bases and J by 2 bases, with 11 bases left in between. CDR3 residues: CASSLQQGNTEAFF. DNA for the CDR3: TGTGCCAGCTCACTACAACAGGGAAACACTGAAGCTTTCTTT.

Here the CDR3 reads CASSATGGSTEAFF. The CDR3 DNA is TGTGCCAGCAGCGCTACAGGGGGCAGTACTGAAGCTTTCTTT. This chain uses TRBV6-1 with TRBJ1-1, with 9 bases aligning to TRBD1. The CDR3 is 14 amino acids. The ends lost 6 bases at V and 5 bases at J; junction bases unmatched: 7. Germline CDR1 reads MNHNS; CDR2 reads SASEGT.

This clone was recorded at least ten times. The chain carries TRBV19 and TRBJ2-3; 9 bases match TRBD2. CDR3 length: 15 amino acids. The ends lost 5 bases at V and 0 bases at J; junction bases unmatched: 3. Germline V gene data show CDR1 as LNHDA and CDR2 as SQIVND (reference sequence). The CDR3 loop reads CASSSSGASTDTQYF. CDR3 coding DNA: TGTGCCAGTAGTTCTAGCGGGGCCAGCACAGATACGCAGTATTTT.

This clone came up a few times. This CDR3 reads CASSLWTGSSYNEQFF. The CDR3 DNA sequence: TGCGCCAGCAGCTTGTGGACAGGGAGCTCCTACAATGAGCAGTTCTTC. This chain uses TRBV5-1 with TRBJ2-1, with TRBD1 identical over 8 bases. Germline assignment: CDR1 SGHRS and CDR2 YFSETQ. V lost 1 base, J lost 0 bases, and 3 bases stayed unmatched. The CDR3 is 16 residues long.

The chain employs TRBV9 and TRBJ2-3; 7 nucleotides agree with TRBD1. Per the germline V gene, CDR1 is SGDLS and CDR2 is YYNGEE. The CDR3 loop spans 13 amino acids. With 3 bases clipped from V and 5 bases from J, the junction kept 3 bases outside the gene matches. The DNA for the CDR3 is TGTGCCAGCAGCGCGACAGGGAAAGATACGCAGTATTTT. Translation gives CASSATGKDTQYF.

The rearrangement joins TRBV19 to TRBJ2-1, with a weak D call TRBD1 (5 bases). Germline V gene sequence: CDR1 LNHDA, CDR2 SQIVND (reference sequence). The CDR3 spans 13 residues. Trimming stripped 7 bases from V and 3 bases from J, with 10 bases between. CDR3 region: CASTRGHYNEQFF. The CDR3 region has the DNA TGTGCCAGTACTAGAGGACACTACAATGAGCAGTTCTTC.

This clone was recorded once. DNA for the CDR3: TGCGCCAGCTCCCCGGGGGGTTATAGCAATCAGCCCCAGCATTTT. Amino acids: CASSPGGYSNQPQHF. V usage is TRBV5-1 and J usage is TRBJ1-5; D may be TRBD1 (5 bases). V was clipped by 7 bases and J by 0 bases, with 14 bases between them. CDR3 length equals 15 residues. Per germline, CDR1 SGHRS and CDR2 YFSETQ.

CDR3: CASSNTVLAGANEQFF. Written as DNA, the CDR3 is TGTGCCAGTAGTAACACCGTTCTAGCGGGTGCAAATGAGCAGTTCTTC. The chain recombines TRBV19 with TRBJ2-1; 8 bases agree with TRBD2. The CDR3 loop spans 16 amino acids. J gave up 7 bases and V 4 bases, and 12 bases lay outside the gene matches. Germline V lookup: CDR1 LNHDA, CDR2 SQIVND (reference sequence).